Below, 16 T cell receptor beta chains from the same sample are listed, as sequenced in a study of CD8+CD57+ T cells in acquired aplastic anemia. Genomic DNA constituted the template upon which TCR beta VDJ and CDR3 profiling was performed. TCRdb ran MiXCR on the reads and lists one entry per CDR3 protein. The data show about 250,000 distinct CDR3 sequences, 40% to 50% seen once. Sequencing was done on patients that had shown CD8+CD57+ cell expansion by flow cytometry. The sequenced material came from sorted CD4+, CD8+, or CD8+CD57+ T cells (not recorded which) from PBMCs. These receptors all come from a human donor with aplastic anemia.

The CDR3 region has the DNA TGTGCCACCAGCAGAGTACTAGCGGGAGAGGAGCAGTTCTTC. It is translated as CATSRVLAGEEQFF. V is TRBV15 and J is TRBJ2-1; 11 bases line up with TRBD2. Looked up from germline, CDR1 is LNHNV and CDR2 is YYDKDF (reference sequence). V dropped 1 base and J dropped 10; count of bases not matched to a gene: 3. The CDR3 runs to 14 residues.

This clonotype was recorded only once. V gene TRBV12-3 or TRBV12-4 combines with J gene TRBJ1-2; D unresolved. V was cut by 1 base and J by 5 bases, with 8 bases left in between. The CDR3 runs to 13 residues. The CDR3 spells CASSLVTAYGYTF. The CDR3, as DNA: TGTGCCAGCAGTTTAGTTACAGCTTATGGCTACACCTTC.

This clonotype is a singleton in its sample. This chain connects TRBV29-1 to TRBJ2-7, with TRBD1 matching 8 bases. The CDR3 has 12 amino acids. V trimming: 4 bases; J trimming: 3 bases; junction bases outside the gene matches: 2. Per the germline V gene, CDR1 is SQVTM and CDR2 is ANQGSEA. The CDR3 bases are TGCAGCGTTGGGGACAGGTTCTACGAGCAGTACTTC. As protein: CSVGDRFYEQYF.

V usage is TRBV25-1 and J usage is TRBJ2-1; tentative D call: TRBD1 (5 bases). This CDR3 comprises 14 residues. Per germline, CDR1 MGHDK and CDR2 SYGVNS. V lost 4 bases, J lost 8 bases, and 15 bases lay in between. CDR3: CASSAPPQGYEQFF. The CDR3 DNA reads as TGTGCCAGCAGTGCCCCACCTCAGGGCTATGAGCAGTTCTTC.

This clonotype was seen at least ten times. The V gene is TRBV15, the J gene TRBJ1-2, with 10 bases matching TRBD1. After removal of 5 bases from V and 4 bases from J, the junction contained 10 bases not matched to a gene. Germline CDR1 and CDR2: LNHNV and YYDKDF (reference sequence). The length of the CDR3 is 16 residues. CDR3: CATSRARDRGIYGYTF. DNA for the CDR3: TGTGCCACCAGCCGAGCCCGGGACAGGGGTATCTATGGCTACACCTTC.

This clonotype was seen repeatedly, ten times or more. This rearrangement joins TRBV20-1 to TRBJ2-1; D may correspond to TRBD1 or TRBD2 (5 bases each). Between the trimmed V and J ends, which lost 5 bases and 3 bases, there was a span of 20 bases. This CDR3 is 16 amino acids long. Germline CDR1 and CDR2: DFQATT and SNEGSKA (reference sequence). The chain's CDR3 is CSARVEGILLYNEQFF. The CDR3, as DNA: TGCAGTGCTCGGGTAGAGGGGATACTCCTCTACAATGAGCAGTTCTTC.

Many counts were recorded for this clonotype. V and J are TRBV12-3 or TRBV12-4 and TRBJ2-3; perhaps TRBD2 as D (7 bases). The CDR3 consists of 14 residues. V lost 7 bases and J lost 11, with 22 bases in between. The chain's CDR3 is CASNNPGGGYEQYF. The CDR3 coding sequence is TGTGCCAGCAATAATCCGGGGGGCGGATATGAGCAGTATTTT.

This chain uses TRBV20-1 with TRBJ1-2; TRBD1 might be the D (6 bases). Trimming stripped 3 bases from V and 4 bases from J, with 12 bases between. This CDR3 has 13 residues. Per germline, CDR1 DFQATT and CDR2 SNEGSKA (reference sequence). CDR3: CSARDRQSYGYTF. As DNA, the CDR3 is TGCAGTGCTAGGGACAGACAAAGCTATGGCTACACCTTC.

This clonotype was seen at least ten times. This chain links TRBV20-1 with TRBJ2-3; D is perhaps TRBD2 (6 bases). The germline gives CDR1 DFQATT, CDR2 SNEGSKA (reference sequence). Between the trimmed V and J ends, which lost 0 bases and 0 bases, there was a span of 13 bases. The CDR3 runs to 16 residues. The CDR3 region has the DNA TGCAGTGCTAGAGATTACGGGACTGACAGCACAGATACGCAGTATTTT. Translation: CSARDYGTDSTDTQYF.

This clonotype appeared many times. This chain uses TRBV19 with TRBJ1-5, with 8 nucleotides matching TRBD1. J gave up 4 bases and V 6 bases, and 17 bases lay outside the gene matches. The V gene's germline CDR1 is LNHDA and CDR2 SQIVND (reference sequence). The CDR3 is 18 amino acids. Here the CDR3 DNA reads TGTGCCAGTAGCTGGCCGGGACAGGAGCGTGTACTTAATCAGCCCCAGCATTTT. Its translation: CASSWPGQERVLNQPQHF.

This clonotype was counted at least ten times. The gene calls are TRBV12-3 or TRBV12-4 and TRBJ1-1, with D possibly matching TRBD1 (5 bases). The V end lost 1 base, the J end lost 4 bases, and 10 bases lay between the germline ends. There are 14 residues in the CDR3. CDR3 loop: CASSLGGEGTEAFF. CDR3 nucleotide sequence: TGTGCCAGCAGTTTAGGAGGGGAGGGCACTGAAGCTTTCTTT.

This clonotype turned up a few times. The CDR3 nucleotides read TGTGCCAGCAGAGAAGCGCCGGGACAGGGATCCAATGAGCAGTTCTTC. It is translated as CASREAPGQGSNEQFF. The V and J genes are TRBV7-9 and TRBJ2-1; 9 positions match TRBD1. The CDR3 loop spans 16 amino acids. The germline gives CDR1 SEHNR, CDR2 FQNEAQ (reference sequence). The trim removed 6 bases at V and 6 bases at J, leaving 12 bases unmatched.

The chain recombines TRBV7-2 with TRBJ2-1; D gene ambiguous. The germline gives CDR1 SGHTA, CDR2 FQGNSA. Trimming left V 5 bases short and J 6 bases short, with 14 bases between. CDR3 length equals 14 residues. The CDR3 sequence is CASSQERSANEQFF. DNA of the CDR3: TGTGCCAGCAGCCAAGAGAGGTCCGCCAATGAGCAGTTCTTC. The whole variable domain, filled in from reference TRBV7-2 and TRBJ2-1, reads GAGVSQSPSNKVTEKGKDVELRCDPISGHTALYWYRQSLGQGLEFLIYFQGNSAPDKSGLPSDRFSAERTGGSVSTLTIQRTQQEDSAVYLCASSQERSANEQFFGPGTRLTVL.

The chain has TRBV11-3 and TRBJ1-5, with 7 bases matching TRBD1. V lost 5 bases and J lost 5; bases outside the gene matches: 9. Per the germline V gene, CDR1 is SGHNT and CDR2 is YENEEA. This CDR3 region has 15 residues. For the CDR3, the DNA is TGTGCCAGCAGCCCCAGGGGGGTGGGACATCAGCCCCAGCATTTT. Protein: CASSPRGVGHQPQHF.

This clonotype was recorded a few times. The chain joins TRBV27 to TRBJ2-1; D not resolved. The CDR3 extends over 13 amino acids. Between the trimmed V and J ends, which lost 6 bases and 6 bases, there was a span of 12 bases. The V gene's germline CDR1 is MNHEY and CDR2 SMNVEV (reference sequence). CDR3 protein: CASSHGYVNEQFF. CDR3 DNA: TGTGCCAGCAGCCACGGATATGTCAATGAGCAGTTCTTC.

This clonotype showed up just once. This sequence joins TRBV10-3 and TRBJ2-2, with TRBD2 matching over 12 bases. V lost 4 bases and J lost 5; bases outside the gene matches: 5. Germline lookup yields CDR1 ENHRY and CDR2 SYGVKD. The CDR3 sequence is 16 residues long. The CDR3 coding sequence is TGTGCCATCAGTGGTACTAGCGGGGGGCCGACCGGGGAGCTGTTTTTT. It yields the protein CAISGTSGGPTGELFF.